The table lists the clone carrying this TCR beta chain with many counts. The treatment: PENTA 11 planned treatment interruption arm or continuous ART arm. The V gene lost 1 base and the J gene lost 5 bases, with 6 bases spanning the gap. This CDR3 is built from 11 residues. Germline-derived CDR1 and CDR2 are DFQATT and SNEGSKA (reference sequence). The source of the sample is a study of HIV-infected children after antiretroviral therapy interruption. Study overall: All children had CD4+ count above 500 and viral load below 50 copies/ml. Most participating children were previously exposed to EBV and CMV.

A 3' RACE protocol on RNA, with unique molecular identifiers, produced the TCR library. Using its own MiXCR run on the 3' RACE reads, TCRdb lists one record per CDR3 protein. Here the sample spans 40,000 or so distinct CDR3 sequences, approximately 7% being singletons. The sequenced sample was CD45RA+ CD4+ T cells from PBMCs, pooled from several time points, obtained from a donor given antiretroviral therapy, either interrupted or continuous. Stated subset: naive CD4+ CD45RA+ CD45RO- T cells. The receptor comes from a pool of human donors with HIV. V gene TRBV20-1 combines with J gene TRBJ2-7; no firm D call. This chain's CDR3 is CSARAVHEQYF. CDR3 coding DNA: TGCAGTGCTAGAGCAGTCCACGAGCAGTACTTC.